The present entry profiles one T cell receptor beta chain with its context. V gave up 2 bases and J gave up 3 bases, with 14 bases separating them. This CDR3 has 16 residues. Germline V gene sequence: CDR1 MNHNS, CDR2 SASEGT. The sample belongs to a study of blood T cells in healthy people across ages. Total RNA extracted from each sample amounted to at least 5.5 micrograms. Alongside a J-beta primer mix, a sample-barcoded 5' primer served in a second PCR lasting 7 to 11 cycles. TCRdb re-called the 5' RACE reads with MiXCR, one entry per CDR3 protein. The sample comprises roughly 2 million distinct CDR3 sequences, 40% to 55% of which are singletons, and 2.1% rests with the top ten.

This receptor was obtained from a woman aged 40 to 50 in good health. Sequencing was performed on blood. The V gene is TRBV6-1, the J gene TRBJ2-1; D tentatively fits TRBD1 or TRBD2 (5 bases each). CDR3 in DNA: TGTGCCAGCAGTGAATGGCCCAGCGGACACTACAATGAGCAGTTCTTC. The encoded protein is CASSEWPSGHYNEQFF.